The clone carrying this TCR beta chain was counted once. CDR1 and CDR2 from the germline V gene are SGHTA and FQGTGA. The CDR3 extends over 17 amino acids. V gave up 2 bases and J gave up 0 bases, with 15 bases separating them. In the study's own analysis: By means of reference gene primer amplification, nucleated cell counts were estimated. The assay was immunoSEQ multiplex PCR, and TCRdb's table has in-frame clones only and misses some. The V and J calls and the clone size are those of that table, but D and trimming were determined from the DNA. The table includes 35,000 to 45,000 clones, 85% detected once. The source of the sample is a study of blood T cell repertoires in COVID-19.

The chain links TRBV7-3 to TRBJ2-3; D possibly corresponds to TRBD2 (6 bases). Sequencing was carried out using peripheral blood. This TCR was recovered from a human donor in a cohort sampled during active COVID-19. As DNA, the CDR3 is TGTGCCAGCAGCTTACGGGGAATAGCGGCCAGCACAGATACGCAGTATTTT. This codes for CASSLRGIAASTDTQYF.